Shown below are 27 T cell receptor beta chains from a single sample sequenced in a study of monozygotic twins with inflammatory bowel disease. TCRdb derives one entry per CDR3 protein from the 5' RACE reads, leaving out DNA. The sample table includes some 300,000 distinct CDR3 sequences. The sample consisted of blood. Every receptor here comes from a human donor with ulcerative colitis or Crohn's disease, or a healthy co-twin of an affected twin (not recorded which).

The chain employs TRBV9 and TRBJ2-3; TCRdb indicates TRBD1, and absent DNA this call remains unverified. The V gene's germline CDR1 is SGDLS and CDR2 YYNGEE. CDR3 size: 16 residues. The chain's CDR3 is CASSALQTGRVDTQYF.

The chain employs TRBV20-1 and TRBJ2-3. The CDR3 is made up of 12 amino acids. CDR1 DFQATT and CDR2 SNEGSKA come from the germline V gene (reference sequence). CDR3 protein: CSARYGTDTQYF.

V and J are TRBV7-2 and TRBJ2-2; TCRdb designates TRBD2, a call that cannot be tested without DNA. Germline V gives CDR1 SGHTA, CDR2 FQGNSA. The CDR3 length is 15 residues. The CDR3 protein is CASSLGLAYTGELFF. Drawing the rest from reference TRBV7-2 and TRBJ2-2, the complete variable domain is GAGVSQSPSNKVTEKGKDVELRCDPISGHTALYWYRQSLGQGLEFLIYFQGNSAPDKSGLPSDRFSAERTGGSVSTLTIQRTQQEDSAVYLCASSLGLAYTGELFFGEGSRLTVL.

J is TRBJ2-1 and V is TRBV7-2; TCRdb names TRBD2, which stays unverified in the absence of DNA. Germline CDR1 is SGHTA and CDR2 is FQGNSA. This CDR3 has 17 amino acids. The CDR3 is CASSPRGASGTYNEQFF.

V usage is TRBV9 and J usage is TRBJ2-3; TCRdb returns TRBD2, unconfirmable since there is no DNA. Per the germline V gene, CDR1 is SGDLS and CDR2 is YYNGEE. This CDR3 region has 19 residues. CDR3 region: CASSVGLGRILTSTDTQYF.

The chain links TRBV27 to TRBJ2-4; TCRdb designates TRBD2, a call that cannot be tested without DNA. Germline V lookup: CDR1 MNHEY, CDR2 SMNVEV (reference sequence). CDR3 length equals 14 residues. The CDR3 region is CASSPSRGGGSQYF.

This chain connects TRBV30 to TRBJ1-5; without DNA, the TCRdb call of TRBD1 cannot be checked. Per germline, CDR1 GTSNPN and CDR2 SVGIG (reference sequence). The CDR3 is made up of 13 amino acids. Here the CDR3 reads CAWSSRGLQPQHF.

The genes are TRBV19 and TRBJ2-5; TCRdb names TRBD1, which stays unverified in the absence of DNA. Germline CDR1 is LNHDA and CDR2 is SQIVND (reference sequence). The length of the CDR3 is 13 residues. The CDR3 sequence: CASRPQGAETQYF.

This chain joins TRBV20-1 and TRBJ2-3; TCRdb proposes TRBD2, but this gene call is untestable without DNA. In germline, CDR1 is DFQATT, CDR2 SNEGSKA (reference sequence). This CDR3 contains 17 residues. This chain's CDR3 is CSARDGVREEHTDTQYF.

V usage is TRBV27 and J usage is TRBJ2-3; TCRdb selects TRBD1, and the lack of DNA leaves this call unchecked. CDR1 and CDR2 (germline): MNHEY, SMNVEV (reference sequence). CDR3 length: 13 amino acids. The CDR3 reads CASSSGSGRRQYF.

The chain employs TRBV7-3 and TRBJ1-2. Germline CDR1 reads SGHTA; CDR2 reads FQGTGA. This CDR3 spans 15 amino acids. The CDR3 here is CASSLTREPGGGYTF.

The rearrangement uses TRBV4-3 and TRBJ1-3. The germline V gene has CDR1 LGHNA and CDR2 YSLEER. The CDR3 contains 15 residues. The CDR3 protein is CASSQDQISGNTIYF.

This chain connects TRBV5-6 to TRBJ2-7; with no DNA, the TCRdb D assignment of TRBD1 cannot be verified. This CDR3 region has 14 residues. From germline, CDR1 is SGHDT and CDR2 YYEEEE. This CDR3 reads CASSLRTGRGEQYF.

The CDR3 protein is CAWSVPVLAGGDEQFF. The gene calls are TRBV30 and TRBJ2-1; TCRdb selects TRBD2, and the lack of DNA leaves this call unchecked. The CDR3 loop spans 16 amino acids. Germline assignment: CDR1 GTSNPN and CDR2 SVGIG (reference sequence).

V is TRBV6-5 and J is TRBJ2-1; the TCRdb call, TRBD1, lacks DNA for checking. The germline CDR1 and CDR2 sequences are MNHEY and SVGAGI. The CDR3 totals 15 residues. The CDR3 sequence is CASSYGGTGESEQFF.

The V gene is TRBV5-4, the J gene TRBJ1-1; TCRdb calls TRBD1, which cannot be checked without DNA. CDR3 length equals 16 residues. CDR1 SGHNT and CDR2 YYREEE come from the germline V gene (reference sequence). This chain's CDR3 is CASSLPQTGPVTEAFF. The full variable domain, with the rest looked up from reference TRBV5-4 and TRBJ1-1, is ETGVTQSPTHLIKTRGQQVTLRCSSQSGHNTVSWYQQALGQGPQFIFQYYREEENGRGNFPPRFSGLQFPNYSSELNVNALELDDSALYLCASSLPQTGPVTEAFFGQGTRLTVV.

The gene calls are TRBV14 and TRBJ2-7; TCRdb outputs TRBD1, but without DNA this stays unchecked. This CDR3 contains 15 residues. CDR1 is SGHDN and CDR2 is FVKESK in the germline V gene. CDR3 sequence: CASSQDFGASYEQYF.

V gene TRBV28 combines with J gene TRBJ2-1; TCRdb reports TRBD1, a call that lacks DNA to check it against. Germline CDR1 reads MDHEN; CDR2 reads SYDVKM. The CDR3 runs to 15 residues. CDR3: CASSSPGTVDNEQFF. Looking up the rest from reference TRBV28 and TRBJ2-1 gives the full variable domain: DVKVTQSSRYLVKRTGEKVFLECVQDMDHENMFWYRQDPGLGLRLIYFSYDVKMKEKGDIPEGYSVSREKKERFSLILESASTNQTSMYLCASSSPGTVDNEQFFGPGTRLTVL.

The chain links TRBV29-1 to TRBJ2-6. The germline CDR1 and CDR2 sequences are SQVTM and ANQGSEA. CDR3 size: 13 residues. The CDR3 region is CSVWGSGANVLTF.

The chain combines TRBV7-7 with TRBJ2-7; TCRdb designates TRBD1, a call that cannot be tested without DNA. The CDR3 runs 18 residues. Germline CDR1 reads SSHAT; CDR2 reads FNYEAQ (reference sequence). Here the CDR3 reads CASSLSSPDTPPRWEQYF. Using reference TRBV7-7 and TRBJ2-7 for the parts outside the CDR3, the full variable domain is GAGVSQSPRYKVTKRGQDVTLRCDPISSHATLYWYQQALGQGPEFLTYFNYEAQPDKSGLPSDRFSAERPEGSISTLTIQRTEQRDSAMYRCASSLSSPDTPPRWEQYFGPGTRLTVT.

The chain has TRBV6-5 and TRBJ1-3; as DNA is missing, the TRBD1 call by TCRdb cannot be tested. CDR1 and CDR2 from the germline V gene are MNHEY and SVGAGI. The CDR3 is 16 amino acids. CDR3 region: CASSYGWTPSGNTIYF.

The rearrangement links TRBV25-1 to TRBJ1-6. The CDR3 is made up of 16 amino acids. CDR1 and CDR2 (germline): MGHDK, SYGVNS. CDR3 amino acids: CASSVTGGSYNSPLHF.

The chain recombines TRBV7-2 with TRBJ2-7; checking the TCRdb D call of TRBD1 is not possible without DNA. The CDR3 is 15 residues long. Germline assignment: CDR1 SGHTA and CDR2 FQGNSA. The CDR3 sequence is CASSQLGQGPKGQYF.

The CDR3 loop is CASSQTGLGANYGYTF. The chain couples TRBV4-3 to TRBJ1-2; TCRdb gives TRBD1 as the D gene, but with no DNA this cannot be confirmed. CDR1 and CDR2 (germline): LGHNA, YSLEER. The CDR3 is 16 amino acids.

CDR3 amino acids: CASRHTSGGVAEQFF. This chain uses TRBV7-2 with TRBJ2-1; TCRdb lists TRBD2, though no DNA is available to test this call. The CDR3 has 15 amino acids. Germline V gives CDR1 SGHTA, CDR2 FQGNSA.

The chain employs TRBV7-2 and TRBJ2-7; the TCRdb call, TRBD2, lacks DNA for checking. Germline V lookup: CDR1 SGHTA, CDR2 FQGNSA. The CDR3 is 13 amino acids. The CDR3 is CASTKGVRDEQYF.

The V gene is TRBV7-9, the J gene TRBJ1-4; no DNA is available, so the TRBD1 call from TCRdb remains unchecked. The CDR3 contains 15 residues. From germline, CDR1 is SEHNR and CDR2 FQNEAQ (reference sequence). The CDR3 loop is CASSLVTVRSEKLFF.